These 29 T cell receptor beta chains were all obtained from the same sample, sequenced in a study of blood T cell repertoires in COVID-19. Sequenced by immunoSEQ multiplex PCR; TCRdb stores in-frame clones only, minus some. The repertoire has around 99,000 clones, 65% to 90% of them found once; the top ten carry less than 8%. The sample comprised peripheral blood. The source of these receptors is a woman aged 80 or over with active or convalescent COVID-19.

The chain carries TRBV18 and TRBJ2-7; D might be TRBD1 (5 bases). Germline V gives CDR1 KGHSH, CDR2 LQKENI. V was trimmed by 5 bases and J by 5 bases, leaving 16 bases between them. This CDR3 comprises 14 residues. CDR3 nucleotide sequence: TGTGCCAGCTCAAAACTCCAGGGTTCCCACGAGCAGTACTTC. Translated, it gives CASSKLQGSHEQYF.

This chain uses TRBV5-1 with TRBJ2-7, with TRBD2 matching 8 bases. V shed 4 bases and J 7 bases; nucleotides not matched to a gene: 10. The CDR3 spans 14 residues. Germline CDR1 SGHRS, CDR2 YFSETQ. DNA of the CDR3: TGCGCCAGCAGCAGGGGACTAGAATCATGGGAGCAGTACTTC. Its protein is CASSRGLESWEQYF.

The CDR3 DNA follows: TGTGCCACCAGTCCAAGGGGTTCTGGAAACACCATATATTTT. Its protein is CATSPRGSGNTIYF. The J gene is TRBJ1-3, the V gene TRBV15, with D possibly matching TRBD1 (5 bases). Germline CDR1 and CDR2: LNHNV and YYDKDF (reference sequence). V lost 6 bases to trimming and J lost 1 base, with 10 bases between them. The CDR3 spans 14 residues. The entire variable domain, with the rest obtained from reference TRBV15 and TRBJ1-3, is as follows: DAMVIQNPRYQVTQFGKPVTLSCSQTLNHNVMYWYQQKSSQAPKLLFHYYDKDFNNEADTPDNFQSRRPNTSFCFLDIRSPGLGDTAMYLCATSPRGSGNTIYFGEGSWLTVV.

V and J are TRBV10-1 and TRBJ2-7; 12 bases fit TRBD2. Germline V gives CDR1 WNHNN, CDR2 SYGVQD (reference sequence). Trimming at V came to 6 bases and at J to 5 bases, leaving 8 bases not matched to a gene. CDR3 length: 15 amino acids. Written as DNA, the CDR3 is TGCGCCAGCAGCGACCGACTAGCGGGAGCCCACGAGCAGTACTTC. Translated: CASSDRLAGAHEQYF.

This clone was seen more than once but under ten times. The chain carries TRBV11-2 and TRBJ1-1; TRBD1 matches 7 bases. The CDR3 runs 19 residues. The germline V gene has CDR1 SGHAT and CDR2 FQNNGV. V lost 5 bases to trimming and J lost 0 bases; unmatched junction nucleotides: 18. CDR3 region: CASSDLGGFGRGMNTEAFF. CDR3 DNA sequence: TGTGCCAGCAGCGATTTAGGAGGGTTCGGCAGGGGGATGAACACTGAAGCTTTCTTT.

This chain links TRBV4-1 with TRBJ2-1; D is uncertain. The CDR3 is 17 amino acids. V was cut by 2 bases and J by 0 bases, with 14 bases left in between. CDR1 and CDR2 (germline): MGHRA, YSYEKL. Here the CDR3 reads CASSQTYRVISYNEQFF. The CDR3, as DNA: TGCGCCAGCAGCCAAACCTACCGCGTGATCTCCTACAATGAGCAGTTCTTC.

The genes are TRBV6-2 or TRBV6-3 and TRBJ2-7; no clear D. The CDR3 is 13 amino acids. Trimming took 4 bases from V and 5 from J, leaving 12 bases between them. Germline V gives CDR1 MNHEY, CDR2 SVGEGT. The CDR3 nucleotides read TGTGCCAGCAGTTCCCCGACTGGCAACGAGCAGTACTTC. It is translated as CASSSPTGNEQYF.

This chain joins TRBV24-1 and TRBJ2-7, with TRBD1 identical over 8 bases. The CDR3 contains 14 residues. Per germline, CDR1 KGHDR and CDR2 SFDVKD. Losses at the gene ends were 2 bases for V and 3 bases for J; bases not matched to a gene: 2. The DNA of the CDR3 is TGTGCCACCAGTGATTCTGGACAGGGCTACGAGCAGTACTTC. Its protein product is CATSDSGQGYEQYF.

This sequence joins TRBV28 and TRBJ2-6, with TRBD1 identical over 7 bases. Germline CDR1 is MDHEN and CDR2 is SYDVKM. With 6 bases clipped from V and 0 bases from J, the junction kept 8 bases outside the gene matches. The CDR3 runs to 17 residues. CDR3 coding DNA: TGTGCCAGCAGCGCGACAGGGATCAGCTCTGGGGCCAACGTCCTGACTTTC. This codes for CASSATGISSGANVLTF.

This rearrangement joins TRBV18 to TRBJ1-2; 7 nucleotides line up with TRBD1. The CDR3 spans 16 residues. CDR1 is KGHSH, CDR2 LQKENI, per germline. Unmatched junction bases numbered 11, after V lost 3 bases and J lost 4 bases. The CDR3 region has the DNA TGTGCCAGCTCACCCTTGGACAGGTCAACGAGCTATGGCTACACCTTC. Encoded protein: CASSPLDRSTSYGYTF.

The chain recombines TRBV13 with TRBJ1-2; D is undetermined. The V gene lost 0 bases and the J gene lost 4 bases, with 3 bases spanning the gap. The germline CDR1 and CDR2 sequences are PRHDT and FYEKMQ (reference sequence). CDR3 size: 12 residues. This chain's CDR3 is CASSLGSYGYTF. The CDR3 DNA sequence: TGTGCCAGCAGCTTAGGCAGCTATGGCTACACCTTC.

The chain joins TRBV29-1 to TRBJ2-1, with 12 positions matching TRBD2. This CDR3 spans 16 amino acids. V lost 3 bases, J lost 8 bases, and 11 bases stayed unmatched. Germline V gene data show CDR1 as SQVTM and CDR2 as ANQGSEA. This chain's CDR3 is CSVDSSRLAGGDEQFF. In DNA form, the CDR3 reads TGCAGCGTTGATAGTAGTCGGCTAGCGGGAGGGGATGAGCAGTTCTTC.

The chain combines TRBV7-8 with TRBJ1-5; 11 positions agree with TRBD1. Germline CDR1 and CDR2: SGHVS and FQNEAQ. V shed 0 bases, J shed 6 bases, and the junction held 4 bases outside the gene matches. This CDR3 spans 16 amino acids. This chain's CDR3 is CASSLASGTGGQPQHF. The CDR3 coding sequence is TGTGCCAGCAGCTTAGCGTCAGGGACAGGGGGTCAGCCCCAGCATTTT.

The chain employs TRBV29-1 and TRBJ2-7; 9 nucleotides match TRBD1. CDR1 is SQVTM, CDR2 ANQGSEA, per germline. V lost 4 bases to trimming and J lost 4 bases; unmatched junction nucleotides: 5. The CDR3 is made up of 13 amino acids. CDR3 loop: CSVVGTGTYEQYF. The CDR3, as DNA: TGCAGCGTTGTTGGGACAGGGACGTACGAGCAGTACTTC.

The chain couples TRBV10-3 to TRBJ2-7; 10 bases match TRBD1. The trim removed 10 bases at V and 1 base at J, leaving 13 bases unmatched. Germline V lookup: CDR1 ENHRY, CDR2 SYGVKD. The CDR3 is 16 amino acids. The CDR3 nucleotides read TGTGCCAGCTGGGACAGGGGCGCATCGCGGTCCTACGAGCAGTACTTC. This gives the protein CASWDRGASRSYEQYF.

V and J are TRBV11-2 and TRBJ2-5; D gene ambiguous. Germline V gene lookup returns CDR1 SGHAT and CDR2 FQNNGV. V was shortened by 5 bases and J by 1 base, with 8 bases between the two germline ends. The CDR3 has 13 amino acids. The CDR3 DNA reads as TGTGCCAGCAGCCGACGGGTCCAAGAGACCCAGTACTTC. Translated: CASSRRVQETQYF.

The chain joins TRBV5-1 to TRBJ2-2; 7 bases are shared with TRBD1. From germline, CDR1 is SGHRS and CDR2 YFSETQ. V lost 4 bases to trimming and J lost 3 bases; unmatched junction nucleotides: 9. The CDR3 runs to 16 residues. The CDR3 spells CASSVRSGGDTGELFF. DNA of the CDR3: TGCGCCAGCAGCGTTCGTTCAGGGGGAGACACCGGGGAGCTGTTTTTT.

The gene calls are TRBV11-2 and TRBJ2-1; 7 bases line up with TRBD2. In germline, CDR1 is SGHAT, CDR2 FQNNGV. The CDR3 is 14 amino acids. J lost 3 bases, V lost 5 bases, and 4 bases had no gene match. The DNA for the CDR3 is TGTGCCAGCAGCCGCGGACTAGTCTACAATGAGCAGTTCTTC. Protein sequence: CASSRGLVYNEQFF.

The DNA for the CDR3 is TGCGCCAGCAGCTCCCAAGGACAGTTAAACACTGAAGCTTTCTTT. This encodes CASSSQGQLNTEAFF. The genes are TRBV5-1 and TRBJ1-1, with a tentative D call TRBD1 (6 bases). Germline assignment: CDR1 SGHRS and CDR2 YFSETQ. V was clipped by 3 bases and J by 2 bases, with 14 bases between them. The CDR3 consists of 15 residues.

The chain recombines TRBV7-3 with TRBJ1-1, with D possibly matching TRBD1 (5 bases). V lost 5 bases, J lost 5 bases, and 18 bases lay in between. This CDR3 is 15 amino acids long. Germline V gene lookup returns CDR1 SGHTA and CDR2 FQGTGA. CDR3 nucleotide sequence: TGTGCCAGCAGCCGGACCGGGGAGGAGGGGACTGAAGCTTTCTTT. Translating it yields CASSRTGEEGTEAFF.

Of note for this clone: The germline gene is not matched at one end of the junction; a read error may be the cause. The same CDR3 can be traced to other DNA sequences in this sample. The rearrangement links TRBV5-1 to TRBJ2-2, with TRBD2 matching over 8 bases. Germline CDR1 and CDR2: SGHRS and YFSETQ. This CDR3 spans 17 amino acids. The CDR3 loop reads CASSRRKREWSTGELFF. CDR3 nucleotides: TGTGCCAGCAGCCGGAGGAAGCGGGAGTGGAGCACCGGGGAGCTGTTTTTT.

The chain has TRBV7-9 and TRBJ1-1, with TRBD1 matching 11 bases. Per germline, CDR1 SEHNR and CDR2 FQNEAQ (reference sequence). The CDR3 totals 15 residues. Unmatched junction bases numbered 2, after V lost 4 bases and J lost 1 base. The CDR3 spells CASSWGTGGNTEAFF. The CDR3 DNA is TGTGCCAGCAGCTGGGGGACAGGGGGGAACACTGAAGCTTTCTTT.

The V call is TRBV3-1 (or the pseudogene TRBV3-2), the J call TRBJ2-7; maybe TRBD1 (6 bases). The V and J ends lost 0 bases and 5 bases respectively, with 17 bases between them. Germline CDR1 LGHDT, CDR2 YNNKEL (reference sequence). The CDR3 runs to 16 residues. The CDR3 region has the DNA TGTGCCAGCAGCCAAGATGTAGGCAGGGGAGCAAACGAGCAGTACTTC. It encodes CASSQDVGRGANEQYF.

This sequence joins TRBV5-5 and TRBJ2-3, with D possibly being TRBD1 (6 bases). This CDR3 has 14 residues. Trimming pared 4 bases from V and 6 bases from J, leaving 15 bases between. Germline loops: CDR1 SGHKS, CDR2 YYEKEE (reference sequence). CDR3 coding DNA: TGTGCCAGCAGCAGGGACAAGCCGGGGGATACGCAGTATTTT. Translated, it gives CASSRDKPGDTQYF.

This clone appeared a few times. This chain joins TRBV5-1 and TRBJ2-3, with 8 bases that match TRBD2. Germline CDR1 is SGHRS and CDR2 is YFSETQ. The length of the CDR3 is 14 residues. V trimming: 0 bases; J trimming: 3 bases; junction bases outside the gene matches: 0. Written as DNA, the CDR3 is TGCGCCAGCAGCTTGGCTAGCGGGACAGATACGCAGTATTTT. Its protein product is CASSLASGTDTQYF.

This chain uses TRBV10-3 with TRBJ2-3, with 7 bases that match TRBD1. The CDR3 runs to 14 residues. In germline, CDR1 is ENHRY, CDR2 SYGVKD. The trim removed 8 bases at V and 0 bases at J, leaving 5 bases unmatched. In DNA, the CDR3 is TGTGCCATCGCCGACAGGGCTAGCACAGATACGCAGTATTTT. Its protein product is CAIADRASTDTQYF.

The J gene is TRBJ2-5, the V gene TRBV11-2; 10 bases match TRBD2. CDR1 and CDR2 (germline): SGHAT, FQNNGV. With 2 bases clipped from V and 5 bases from J, the junction kept 8 bases outside the gene matches. The CDR3 loop spans 16 amino acids. CDR3 in amino acids: CASSLHSSGSGETQYF. The CDR3 DNA reads TGTGCCAGCAGCTTACATTCTAGCGGGAGTGGGGAGACCCAGTACTTC.

The chain uses TRBV5-1 and TRBJ2-4; 14 bases match TRBD2. The CDR3 length is 13 residues. The V and J ends lost 4 bases and 15 bases, in that order; junction bases with no gene match: 6. Germline values: CDR1 SGHRS, CDR2 YFSETQ. CDR3 protein: CASSQTSGRALYF. The CDR3 coding sequence is TGCGCCAGCAGCCAGACTAGCGGGAGGGCCCTGTACTTC. Using reference TRBV5-1 and TRBJ2-4 for the parts outside the CDR3, the full variable domain is KAGVTQTPRYLIKTRGQQVTLSCSPISGHRSVSWYQQTPGQGLQFLFEYFSETQRNKGNFPGRFSGRQFSNSRSEMNVSTLELGDSALYLCASSQTSGRALYFGAGTRLSVL.

CDR3 region: CSASREMNTEAFF. CDR3 coding DNA: TGCAGTGCTAGTAGGGAGATGAACACTGAAGCTTTCTTT. The rearrangement joins TRBV20-1 to TRBJ1-1; D call uncertain. The germline gives CDR1 DFQATT, CDR2 SNEGSKA (reference sequence). The V end lost 3 bases, the J end lost 0 bases, and 8 bases lay between the germline ends. The CDR3 is 13 amino acids.